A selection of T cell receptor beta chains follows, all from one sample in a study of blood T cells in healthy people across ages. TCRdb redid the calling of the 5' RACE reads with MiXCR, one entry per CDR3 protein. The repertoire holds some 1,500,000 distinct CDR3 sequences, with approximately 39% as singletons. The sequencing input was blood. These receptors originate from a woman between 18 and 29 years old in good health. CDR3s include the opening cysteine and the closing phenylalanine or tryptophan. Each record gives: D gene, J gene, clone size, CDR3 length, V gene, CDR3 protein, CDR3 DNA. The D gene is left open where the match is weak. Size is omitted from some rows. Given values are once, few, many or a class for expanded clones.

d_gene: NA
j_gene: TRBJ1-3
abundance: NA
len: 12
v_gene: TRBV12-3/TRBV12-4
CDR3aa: CASSLAVNTIYF
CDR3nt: TGTGCCAGCAGTTTAGCTGTGAACACCATATATTTT

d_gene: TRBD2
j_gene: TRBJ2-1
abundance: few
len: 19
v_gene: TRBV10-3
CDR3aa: CAISGQSGENTPFNNKQFF
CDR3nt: TGTGCCATCAGTGGCCAAAGCGGGGAAAATACCCCTTTTAACAATAAGCAGTTCTTC

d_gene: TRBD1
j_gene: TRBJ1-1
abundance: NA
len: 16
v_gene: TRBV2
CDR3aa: CASSESWTGANTEAFF
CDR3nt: TGTGCCAGCAGTGAATCCTGGACAGGGGCGAACACTGAAGCTTTCTTT

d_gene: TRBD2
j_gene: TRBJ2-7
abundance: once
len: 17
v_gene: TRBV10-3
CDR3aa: CAISMTSGGSAVSEQYF
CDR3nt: TGTGCCATCAGTATGACTAGCGGGGGGTCCGCCGTATCCGAGCAGTACTTC

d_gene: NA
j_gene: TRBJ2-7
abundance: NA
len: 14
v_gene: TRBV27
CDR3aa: CASSLSYGVREQYF
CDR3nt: TGTGCCAGCAGTTTATCTTACGGGGTTCGCGAGCAGTACTTC

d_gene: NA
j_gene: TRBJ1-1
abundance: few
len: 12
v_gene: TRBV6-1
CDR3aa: CASTAGRLGAFF
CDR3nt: TGTGCCAGCACGGCTGGGAGGCTAGGAGCTTTCTTT

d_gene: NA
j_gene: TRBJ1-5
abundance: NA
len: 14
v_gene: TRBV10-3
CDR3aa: CANEGDRPKQPQHF
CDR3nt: TGTGCCAACGAAGGAGACAGGCCTAAGCAGCCCCAGCATTTT

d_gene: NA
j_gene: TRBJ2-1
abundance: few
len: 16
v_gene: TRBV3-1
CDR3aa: CASSQSRQSSYNEQFF
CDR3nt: TGTGCCAGCAGCCAATCGCGGCAGAGCTCCTACAATGAGCAGTTCTTC

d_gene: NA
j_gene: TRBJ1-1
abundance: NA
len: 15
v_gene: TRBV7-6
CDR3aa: CASSSTGPVLREAFF
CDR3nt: TGTGCCAGCAGTTCCACCGGACCTGTTCTAAGGGAAGCTTTCTTT

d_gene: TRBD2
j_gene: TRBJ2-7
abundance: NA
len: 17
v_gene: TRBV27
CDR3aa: CASSLILAGGIDNEQYF
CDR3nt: TGTGCCAGCAGTTTAATTCTAGCGGGGGGGATTGACAATGAGCAGTACTTC

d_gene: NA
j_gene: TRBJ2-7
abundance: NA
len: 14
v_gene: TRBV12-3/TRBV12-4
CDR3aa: CASTTRGHYYEQYF
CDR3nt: TGTGCCAGCACTACTAGGGGACACTACTACGAGCAGTACTTC

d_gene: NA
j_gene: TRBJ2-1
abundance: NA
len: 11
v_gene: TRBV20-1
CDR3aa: CSARGRIEQFF
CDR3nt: TGCAGTGCTAGAGGTCGCATTGAGCAGTTCTTC

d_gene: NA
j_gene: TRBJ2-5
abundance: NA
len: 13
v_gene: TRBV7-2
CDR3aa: CASSPDKGLSQYF
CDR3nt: TGTGCCAGCAGCCCCGATAAAGGACTGTCCCAGTACTTC

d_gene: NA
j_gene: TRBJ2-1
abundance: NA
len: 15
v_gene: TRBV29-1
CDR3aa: CSVELGDGGYNEQFF
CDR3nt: TGCAGCGTTGAACTTGGGGACGGTGGATACAATGAGCAGTTCTTC

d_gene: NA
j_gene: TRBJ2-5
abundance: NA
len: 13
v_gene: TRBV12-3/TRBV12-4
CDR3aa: CASNRDLLETQYF
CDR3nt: TGTGCCAGCAACCGGGACTTGTTAGAGACCCAGTACTTC

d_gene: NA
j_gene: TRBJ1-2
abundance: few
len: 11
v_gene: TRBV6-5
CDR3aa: CASRAGYGYTF
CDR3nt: TGTGCCAGCAGGGCTGGCTATGGCTACACCTTC